These 6 T cell receptor beta chains were sequenced from one sample in a study of post-analysis software for immune sequencing data. Study outcomes and limitations: Roughly five TRBV segments were more frequent in patients than controls; TRBV5-6, TRBV5-1 and TRBV20-1 belonged to this group.

These receptors' targets are unknown. Sequencing libraries made from TCR beta cDNA carried unique molecular identifiers. Each CDR3 protein gets one entry after TCRdb re-called the PCR reads with MiXCR. The data hold 400,000 to 500,000 distinct CDR3 sequences, with approximately 42% observed a single time. Sequencing input: blood. These receptor sequences come from a girl aged 2 to 10 with multiple sclerosis.

This sequence joins TRBV19 and TRBJ1-1, with TRBD1 matching 7 bases. V trimming: 4 bases; J trimming: 0 bases; junction bases outside the gene matches: 5. The CDR3 spans 15 residues. CDR1 is LNHDA and CDR2 is SQIVND in the germline V gene (reference sequence). CDR3 in amino acids: CASSTGDSMNTEAFF. DNA for the CDR3: TGTGCCAGTAGTACGGGGGACAGTATGAACACTGAAGCTTTCTTT.

J is TRBJ2-2 and V is TRBV9; 9 nucleotides line up with TRBD2. Germline CDR1 reads SGDLS; CDR2 reads YYNGEE. V lost 4 bases, J lost 7 bases, and 17 bases stayed unmatched. There are 18 residues in the CDR3. The CDR3 region has the DNA TGTGCCAGCAGCTCAACTGGGCGGGAGGGTTTTCAGGTCGGGGAGCTGTTTTTT. It specifies CASSSTGREGFQVGELFF.

The table lists this clonotype with a few counts. The V and J genes are TRBV5-1 and TRBJ2-3; D is possibly TRBD1 (5 bases). CDR3 length equals 18 residues. Trimming shortened V by 0 bases and J by 2 bases, and 19 bases separated the two germline ends. The germline gives CDR1 SGHRS, CDR2 YFSETQ. The CDR3, as DNA: TGCGCCAGCAGCTTGGACATGGGGCGGTCAACCAACACAGATACGCAGTATTTT. It encodes CASSLDMGRSTNTDTQYF.

This clonotype was observed a few times. The genes are TRBV29-1 and TRBJ2-2; D could derive from TRBD1 or TRBD2 (5 bases each). Germline V lookup: CDR1 SQVTM, CDR2 ANQGSEA. V was clipped by 4 bases and J by 7 bases, with 19 bases between them. The length of the CDR3 is 15 residues. This chain's CDR3 is CSVGVDHRGGGELFF. The CDR3 DNA is TGCAGCGTTGGGGTCGACCACCGGGGCGGCGGGGAGCTGTTTTTT.

In this sample, this clonotype turned up once. This chain links TRBV14 with TRBJ1-1; D is ambiguous. This CDR3 is 12 amino acids long. Germline loops: CDR1 SGHDN, CDR2 FVKESK. Trimming left V 3 bases short and J 1 base short, with 3 bases between. The CDR3 here is CASSQWNTEAFF. The CDR3 DNA follows: TGTGCCAGCAGCCAGTGGAACACTGAAGCTTTCTTT.

The chain combines TRBV27 with TRBJ2-1; a possible D gene is TRBD1 (5 bases). CDR3 size: 12 residues. Germline loops: CDR1 MNHEY, CDR2 SMNVEV (reference sequence). V was cut by 4 bases and J by 4 bases, with 5 bases left in between. The CDR3 region has the DNA TGTGCCAGCAGTTCAGGGTACAATGAGCAGTTCTTC. This translates into CASSSGYNEQFF.